What follows describes a single T cell receptor beta chain. Many counts were recorded for this clonotype. Its binding antigen is unknown. No base quality values were provided; no much bigger clone lies one nucleotide off. The sample's time point label, decoded: newly diagnosed GD, antithyroid drugs for less than 3 months. For both TCR sequencing and RNA sequencing, RNA was extracted from PBMCs in TRIzol. Graves' disease was diagnosed according to American Thyroid Association guidelines. The patients came from an endocrinology department in Xi'an, China. Each patient gave approximately 10 milliliters of peripheral blood, collected in an EDTA anticoagulant tube. Ficoll Paque Plus density gradient separation was used to isolate PBMCs, and no further T cell sorting was performed. RNA quality was checked with an Agilent 2100 Bioanalyzer and agarose gel, and concentration with a NanoDrop 2000. The library was prepared using multiplex PCR. The listed sequencing device is Illumina HiSeq 4000. To build TCR beta libraries, CDR3 regions were amplified by Arm-PCR using iRepertoire HTBI primers. Gel purification was performed on PCR products prior to sequencing. Regarding the original processing steps: Across samples, approximately 68 TRBV and over 11 TRBJ segments were identified and used for gene usage analysis of CDR3 amino acid clonotypes. COPE and FqMerger were used to merge the filtered high-quality paired reads into contigs. BLAST was used to align contigs to IMGT TRBV, TRBD and TRBJ reference genes, and CDR3 was defined according to IMGT. Highly expanded clones were defined as clonotypes with a frequency above 0.1%. Repertoire diversity was measured by Shannon entropy, and V-J evenness by the Gini coefficient. A clonotype found in more than one individual was treated as public. TCRdb itself trimmed the public reads at Q25 with fastp, ran MiXCR and retained productive beta chains. Rows merge per CDR3 protein into single entries with the most common DNA and genes. It is TCRdb's table, rather than the study itself, that gives the V and J calls and clone size. The sample table shows roughly 380,000 distinct CDR3 sequences, and less than 20% are seen once. The top ten constitute 22% of the sample.

These data come from a study of regulatory T cells in long-lasting Graves disease (dated by TCRdb to the early 2020s). Context from the whole study: Antithyroid drugs had been taken for less than 3 months by newly diagnosed Graves' disease patients. This study used TCR sequencing and RNA sequencing of peripheral blood to compare persistent Graves' disease patients against newly diagnosed Graves' disease patients. The study took place in China and was registered as a clinical trial. A total of some 33 samples were covered by TCR sequencing, comprising roughly 13 persistent and 20 or so newly diagnosed Graves' disease patients.

Overall study results and their limits: Patients with persistent disease shared more public clonotypes (around 2,500) than newly diagnosed patients did (more than 900). Because the primary lesion, thyroid tissue, could not be accessed, the study looked at peripheral blood alone. As a limitation, the authors acknowledged that the small sample size may reduce accuracy. Sequencing and analysis were restricted to the TCR beta chain. Lower TCR Shannon entropy and fewer highly expanded clones were observed in persistent Graves' disease patients than in newly diagnosed patients, which suggested clonal expansion.

This TCR was sampled from a female donor with Graves disease. Here the sequenced sample was peripheral blood mononuclear cells (PBMCs), taken at new diagnosis, from a patient treated with antithyroid drugs.

The sequence in DNA is TGTGCCAGCAGCTTAGACAGCGGTGGAGAGGAAAGGGGCTACGAGCAGTACTTC. Its protein reads: CASSLDSGGEERGYEQYF. This chain is built from TRBV7-2 and TRBJ2-7; the D gene could be either TRBD1 or TRBD2, each agreeing at 5 bases. The CDR3 holds 18 amino acids from the cysteine to the phenylalanine. CDR3 DNA only is kept here, 54 bases in frame from base 1. CDR1 SGHTA and CDR2 FQGNSA were looked up in the germline V gene. V is reduced by 1 base and J by 3 bases, leaving a spacing of 22 bases between them. Supplemented by the reference TRBV7-2 and TRBJ2-7 proteins around the CDR3, the complete variable domain is GAGVSQSPSNKVTEKGKDVELRCDPISGHTALYWYRQSLGQGLEFLIYFQGNSAPDKSGLPSDRFSAERTGGSVSTLTIQRTQQEDSAVYLCASSLDSGGEERGYEQYFGPGTRLTVT.